This TCR beta chain was captured in a study of cytomegalovirus exposure and HLA in healthy donors. Study results and caveats: Per a prior analysis, the majority of TCR beta V segments were productive roughly 90% or roughly 30% of the time. Reportedly, HLA-A and HLA-B alleles of most subjects were accurately predicted from TCR beta.

The CDR3 has 17 amino acids. Unmatched junction bases numbered 15, after V lost 4 bases and J lost 7 bases. The germline V gene has CDR1 MRHNA and CDR2 SNTAGT. PCR primers comprised 60 Vbeta and 13 Jbeta primers. Generated by immunoSEQ multiplex PCR, the TCRdb table keeps only in-frame clones and is missing some. Of around 120,000 clones listed, around 78% are singletons. About this clone itself: Its antigen is unknown.

This TCR was recovered from a woman in her forties or fifties in good health and CMV-seronegative. Sample: PBMCs. The chain has TRBV6-4 and TRBJ2-4; TRBD1 matches at 8 bases. DNA for the CDR3: TGTGCCAGCAGTGCGATTCAGGACAGGGAGGAATCGAACATTCAGTACTTC. It yields the protein CASSAIQDREESNIQYF.